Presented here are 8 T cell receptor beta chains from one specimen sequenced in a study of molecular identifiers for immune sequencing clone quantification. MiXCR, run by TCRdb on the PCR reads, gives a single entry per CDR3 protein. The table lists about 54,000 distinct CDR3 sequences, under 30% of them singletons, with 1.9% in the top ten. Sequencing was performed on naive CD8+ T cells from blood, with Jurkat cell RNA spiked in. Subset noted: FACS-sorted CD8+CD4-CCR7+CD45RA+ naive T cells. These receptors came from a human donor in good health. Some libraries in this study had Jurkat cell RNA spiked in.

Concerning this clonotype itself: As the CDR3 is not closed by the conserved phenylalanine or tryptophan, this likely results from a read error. This CDR3 reads CASSEQHIYEQYS. The CDR3 DNA reads TGTGCCAGCAGTGAACAGCACATCTACGAGCAGTACTCC. The rearrangement joins TRBV6-1 to TRBJ2-7, with unresolved D. Germline V gives CDR1 MNHNS, CDR2 SASEGT. The CDR3 has 13 amino acids. V dropped 2 bases and J dropped 3 bases, with 8 bases sitting between them.

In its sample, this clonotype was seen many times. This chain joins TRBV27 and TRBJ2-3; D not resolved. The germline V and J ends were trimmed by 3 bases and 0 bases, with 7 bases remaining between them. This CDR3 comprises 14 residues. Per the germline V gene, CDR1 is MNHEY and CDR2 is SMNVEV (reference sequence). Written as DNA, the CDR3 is TGTGCCAGCAGTTTCGGCCCAAGCACAGATACGCAGTATTTT. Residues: CASSFGPSTDTQYF.

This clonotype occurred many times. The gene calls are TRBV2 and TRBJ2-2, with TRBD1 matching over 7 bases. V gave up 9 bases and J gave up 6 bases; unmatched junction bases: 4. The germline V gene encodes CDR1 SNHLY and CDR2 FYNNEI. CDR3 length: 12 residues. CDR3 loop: CARGQKAGELFF. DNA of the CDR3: TGTGCCAGGGGACAGAAGGCCGGGGAGCTGTTTTTT.

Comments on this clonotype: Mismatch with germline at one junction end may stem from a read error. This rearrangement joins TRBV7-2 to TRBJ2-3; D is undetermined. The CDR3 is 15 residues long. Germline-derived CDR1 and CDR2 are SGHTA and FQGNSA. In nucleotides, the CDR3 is TGTGCCAGCAGCATAGATTGGGTTGGGTCAGATACGCGGTATTTT. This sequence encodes CASSIDWVGSDTRYF.

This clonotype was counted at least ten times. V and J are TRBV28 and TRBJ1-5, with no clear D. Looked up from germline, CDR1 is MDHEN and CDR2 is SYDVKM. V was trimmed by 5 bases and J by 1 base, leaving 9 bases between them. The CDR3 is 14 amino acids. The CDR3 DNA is TGTGCCAGCAGTCTCCTGGGGAGCAATCAGCCCCAGCATTTT. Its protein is CASSLLGSNQPQHF.

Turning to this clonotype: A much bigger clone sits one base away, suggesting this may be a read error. DNA of the CDR3: TGTGCCGGCAGTGAGGAGGGGATGAAGACTGAAGCTTTCTTT. Its protein product is CAGSEEGMKTEAFF. The gene calls are TRBV2 and TRBJ1-1, with D possibly matching TRBD1 (5 bases). Germline CDR1 SNHLY, CDR2 FYNNEI. The CDR3 is 14 amino acids.

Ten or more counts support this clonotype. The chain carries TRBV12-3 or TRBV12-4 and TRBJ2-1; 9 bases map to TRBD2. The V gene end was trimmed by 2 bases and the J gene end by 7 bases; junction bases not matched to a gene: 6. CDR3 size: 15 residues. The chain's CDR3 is CASSLRGGAGNEQFF. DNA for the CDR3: TGTGCCAGCAGTTTACGCGGGGGGGCGGGGAATGAGCAGTTCTTC.

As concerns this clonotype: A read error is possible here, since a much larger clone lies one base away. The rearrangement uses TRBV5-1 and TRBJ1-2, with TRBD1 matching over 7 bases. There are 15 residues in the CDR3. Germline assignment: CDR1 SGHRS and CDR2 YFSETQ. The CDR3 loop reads CAGSLEDRAIYGYTF. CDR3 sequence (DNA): TGCGCCGGCAGCTTGGAAGACAGGGCTATATATGGCTACACCTTC.